This T cell receptor (beta chain) was sequenced in a study of blood T cell repertoires in COVID-19. J was trimmed by 4 bases and V by 2 bases; bases with no gene match: 9. This CDR3 has 16 residues. Looked up from germline, CDR1 is LGHDT and CDR2 is YNNKEL (reference sequence). In the original workflow: Amplification of reference gene primers was used by the study to estimate nucleated cell counts. Here immunoSEQ multiplex PCR was the method, and the copy in TCRdb shows in-frame clones only, minus some. V and J calls plus clone size are reproduced from that table; the DNA served to infer D and trimming. The profile shows 190,000 or so clones, about nine tenths of them singletons.

The sequence came from a woman between 25 and 40 years old with acute or convalescent COVID-19. This chain connects TRBV3-1 (or the pseudogene TRBV3-2) to TRBJ2-5; 8 bases line up with TRBD2. The sequencing sample was made of peripheral blood. CDR3 amino acids: CASSQSLAGLGETQYF. The DNA for the CDR3 is TGTGCCAGCAGCCAATCCTTAGCGGGACTGGGAGAGACCCAGTACTTC.